A selection of T cell receptor beta chains follows, all from one sample in a study of T cells in localized non-small cell lung cancer. Clones were read by immunoSEQ multiplex PCR, and TCRdb kept only the in-frame ones, dropping some. The table shows roughly 14,000 clones, with 84% occurring only once. Sequencing used peripheral blood, obtained before any cancer treatment. All receptors come from a female donor aged 60 or older with stage I squamous cell lung carcinoma. CDR3s include the opening cysteine and the closing phenylalanine or tryptophan. D genes are given only for firm matches. Rows give clone size only sometimes, using once, few, many, or a class for an expanded clone.

CDR3aa,CDR3nt,abundance,d_gene,j_gene,v_gene
CASRKKTQLTDTQYF,TGTGCCAGCAGGAAAAAGACCCAGCTGACGGATACGCAGTATTTT,NA,NA,TRBJ2-3,TRBV27
CASSLRADYGYTF,TGTGCCAGCAGCTTGAGGGCCGACTATGGCTACACCTTC,NA,NA,TRBJ1-2,TRBV5-5
CASSLVGGSGGGRETQYF,TGTGCCAGCAGCTTAGTGGGCGGTAGCGGGGGAGGGCGAGAGACCCAGTACTTC,few,TRBD2,TRBJ2-5,TRBV11-2
CASSPPGTAYNEQFF,TGTGCCAGCAGCCCCCCGGGGACAGCCTACAATGAGCAGTTCTTC,NA,TRBD1,TRBJ2-1,TRBV7-9
CASSVNPGGDYGYTF,TGTGCCAGCAGCGTGAACCCAGGGGGCGACTATGGCTACACCTTC,NA,TRBD1,TRBJ1-2,TRBV9
CASSTRGGLSGNTIYF,TGTGCCAGCAGCACTAGGGGGGGCCTCTCTGGAAACACCATATATTTT,NA,NA,TRBJ1-3,TRBV7-9
CASSDSASGGAGADTQYF,TGTGCCAGCAGTGACTCAGCTAGCGGGGGGGCCGGGGCAGATACGCAGTATTTT,NA,TRBD2,TRBJ2-3,TRBV6-4
CASTGTGFLQETQYF,TGTGCCAGCACCGGGACAGGGTTCCTGCAGGAGACCCAGTACTTC,NA,TRBD1,TRBJ2-5,TRBV7-9
CASSVRGPGTEAFF,TGTGCCAGCAGTGTTCGGGGGCCGGGCACTGAAGCTTTCTTT,NA,NA,TRBJ1-1,TRBV6-1
CAISAVGVDEAEAFF,TGTGCCATCAGTGCGGTCGGGGTTGACGAGGCTGAAGCTTTCTTT,NA,NA,TRBJ1-1,TRBV10-3
CASSSLDAPGTEAFF,TGTGCCAGCAGCTCTCTCGACGCCCCAGGCACTGAAGCTTTCTTT,NA,NA,TRBJ1-1,TRBV4-2
CASSIGSTGNYGYTF,TGTGCCAGTAGTATAGGATCGACAGGGAACTATGGCTACACCTTC,NA,TRBD1,TRBJ1-2,TRBV19
CASGSVNDQPQHF,TGTGCTAGTGGTTCGGTAAACGATCAGCCCCAGCATTTT,few,NA,TRBJ1-5,TRBV12-5
CASRRTGRETQYF,TGTGCCAGCAGGAGGACAGGGCGGGAGACCCAGTACTTC,NA,TRBD1,TRBJ2-5,TRBV14
CASSFKRTGSYTF,TGTGCCAGCAGCTTCAAACGGACAGGTAGCTACACCTTC,few,TRBD1,TRBJ1-2,TRBV5-6
CASSYSRIAGTQYF,TGCGCCAGCAGTTACTCGAGGATAGCTGGTACGCAGTATTTT,NA,NA,TRBJ2-3,TRBV6-5
CASSLGRWWTSPTDTQYF,TGTGCCAGCAGCTTAGGAAGATGGTGGACTAGCCCGACAGATACGCAGTATTTT,NA,TRBD2,TRBJ2-3,TRBV7-9
CASSQGTGWNEQFF,TGCGCCAGCAGCCAGGGGACAGGGTGGAATGAGCAGTTCTTC,NA,TRBD1,TRBJ2-1,TRBV5-1
CASSQDRGQGVYYGYTF,TGCGCCAGCAGCCAAGATCGTGGACAGGGGGTGTACTATGGCTACACCTTC,NA,TRBD1,TRBJ1-2,TRBV5-5
CASSLMMVGSNEQFF,TGTGCCAGCAGCTTGATGATGGTAGGGAGCAATGAGCAGTTCTTC,NA,NA,TRBJ2-1,TRBV7-2
CASNLAVGDEQFF,TGTGCCAGCAATCTAGCGGTAGGGGATGAGCAGTTCTTC,few,TRBD2,TRBJ2-1,TRBV9
CASSLDGTGSYNEQFF,TGTGCCAGCAGCCTCGACGGGACAGGCTCCTACAATGAGCAGTTCTTC,NA,TRBD1,TRBJ2-1,TRBV7-2
CASSLEYQDRGWGIEKLFF,TGTGCCAGTAGTCTCGAATATCAGGACCGGGGGTGGGGCATTGAAAAACTGTTTTTT,NA,NA,TRBJ1-4,TRBV19
CASSEERGGYARSSYEQYF,TGTGCCAGCAGTGAAGAGCGGGGGGGTTACGCCAGGAGCTCCTACGAGCAGTACTTC,once,TRBD2,TRBJ2-7,TRBV2
CASSLTSVASGNTIYF,TGCGCCAGCAGCTTAACATCAGTGGCGTCTGGAAACACCATATATTTT,NA,NA,TRBJ1-3,TRBV5-1
CAISEQGGEQYF,TGTGCCATCAGTGAACAGGGTGGCGAGCAGTACTTC,NA,NA,TRBJ2-7,TRBV10-3
CSVDSQMREQFF,TGCAGCGTTGACTCCCAAATGAGAGAGCAGTTCTTC,NA,NA,TRBJ2-1,TRBV29-1
CASSLSGGGQAQYF,TGTGCCAGCAGTTTATCGGGCGGCGGCCAGGCCCAGTACTTC,NA,NA,TRBJ2-5,TRBV27
CASSFGGSDGNEKLFF,TGTGCCAGCAGCTTTGGAGGGTCGGACGGTAATGAAAAACTGTTTTTT,NA,NA,TRBJ1-4,TRBV7-9
CASSEAPQYSPLHF,TGTGCCAGCAGTGAAGCGCCTCAGTATTCACCCCTCCACTTT,NA,NA,TRBJ1-6,TRBV2